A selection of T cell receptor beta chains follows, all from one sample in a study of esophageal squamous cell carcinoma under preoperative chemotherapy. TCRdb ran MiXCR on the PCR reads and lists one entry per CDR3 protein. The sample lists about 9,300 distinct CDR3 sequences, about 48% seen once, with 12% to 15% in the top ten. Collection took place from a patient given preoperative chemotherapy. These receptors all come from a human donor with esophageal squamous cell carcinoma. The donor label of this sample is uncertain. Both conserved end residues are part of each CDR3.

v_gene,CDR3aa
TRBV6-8,CAGAVSQNTQYF
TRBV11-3,CASSFDGGTIDTQYF
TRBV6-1,CASSEVIGEAFF
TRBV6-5,CASSVSSGSSTDTQYF
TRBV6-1,CASRETGTSEYEQYF
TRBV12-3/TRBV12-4,CARGLNPRNTQYF
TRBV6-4,CASSDSSRVGLYNEQYF
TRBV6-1,CASSPRQAGGYGYTF
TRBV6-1,CASSAFGWTSGSGEDTQYF
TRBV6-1,CASTRSGSGSYNEQFF
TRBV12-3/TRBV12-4,CASSSQGSATGELFF
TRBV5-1,CASTRAGGNTEAFF
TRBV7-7,CASSLEPELAGTGALYF